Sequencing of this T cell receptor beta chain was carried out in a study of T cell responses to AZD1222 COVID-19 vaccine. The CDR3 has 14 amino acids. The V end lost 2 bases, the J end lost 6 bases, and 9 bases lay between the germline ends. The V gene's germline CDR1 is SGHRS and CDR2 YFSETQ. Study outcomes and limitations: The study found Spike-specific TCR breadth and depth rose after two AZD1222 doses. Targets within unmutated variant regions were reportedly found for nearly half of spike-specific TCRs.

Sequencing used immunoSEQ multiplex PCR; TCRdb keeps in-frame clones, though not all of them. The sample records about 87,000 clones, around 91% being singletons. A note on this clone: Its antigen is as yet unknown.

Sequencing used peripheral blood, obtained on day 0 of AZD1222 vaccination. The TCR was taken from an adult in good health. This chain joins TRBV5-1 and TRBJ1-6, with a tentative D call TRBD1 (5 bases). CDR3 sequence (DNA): TGCGCCAGCAGCTTCCGACAGACTAATTCACCCCTCCACTTT. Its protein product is CASSFRQTNSPLHF.